This TCR beta chain originates from a study of identical twins. Each donor (without exception) was a healthy Caucasian. MiXCR, run by TCRdb on the 5' RACE reads, gives a single entry per CDR3 protein. The top ten hold around 1.6% of the sample, which has around 960,000 distinct CDR3 sequences, over 9% seen once. Germline V CDR1 and CDR2: SGHKS, YYEKEE (reference sequence). The CDR3 has 14 residues. Germline trimming cut 4 bases from V and 4 bases from J; bases unmatched to any gene: 4. Remarks on this clonotype: Its antigen is still unknown. Given a much more abundant clone one base away, this may be a read error.

Study-level points and caveats: Out-of-frame TCR alpha sharing in monozygotic twins exceeded recombination model predictions. Abundant beta clonotypes from cord blood had fewer insertions, unlike memory repertoires, which showed none.

This sample also belongs to another study, concerning yellow fever vaccine responses in identical twins. This second study notes: Convergence reportedly seemed to mark part of the twins' vaccine T cell response, with personalization marking the rest.

The chain recombines TRBV5-5 with TRBJ2-5; 10 bases agree with TRBD2. The sample was PBMCs. The receptor was derived from a young woman in good health. DNA for the CDR3: TGTGCCAGCAGCCCGCGACTAGCGGGAGAGACCCAGTACTTC. Its translation: CASSPRLAGETQYF.